The 16 T cell receptor beta chains presented below share a single source sample, sequenced in a study of neurological immune-mediated disorders. MiXCR, run by TCRdb on the 5' RACE reads, gives a single entry per CDR3 protein. The sample carries approximately 48,000 distinct CDR3 sequences, 10% to 15% recorded once. Time point of the sample: longitudinal time-point 3. The sequencing sample was made of PBMCs. The receptors were sampled from a male donor with HTLV-1-associated myelopathy (HAM/TSP).

There are many counts of this clonotype. The rearrangement joins TRBV24-1 to TRBJ2-1, with D hard to call. CDR3 length: 13 amino acids. CDR1 and CDR2 (germline): KGHDR, SFDVKD. Trimming pared 7 bases from V and 3 bases from J, leaving 9 bases between. The CDR3 loop is CATRRTDYNEQFF. The CDR3 DNA reads as TGTGCCACCAGACGGACGGACTACAATGAGCAGTTCTTC.

This clonotype was observed at least ten times. The rearrangement links TRBV12-3 or TRBV12-4 to TRBJ1-1; tentative D call: TRBD1 (6 bases). This CDR3 has 13 residues. Trimming shortened V by 3 bases and J by 5 bases, and 10 bases separated the two germline ends. The CDR3, as DNA: TGTGCCAGCAGTTTCCAGGGGAGGACTGAAGCTTTCTTT. It encodes CASSFQGRTEAFF.

This clonotype was observed many times. This rearrangement joins TRBV24-1 to TRBJ2-3; 7 bases agree with TRBD1. Germline V CDR1 and CDR2: KGHDR, SFDVKD. With 6 bases clipped from V and 3 bases from J, the junction kept 2 bases outside the gene matches. This CDR3 is built from 13 residues. The DNA of the CDR3 is TGTGCCACCAGTAGCAGGGGGACAGATACGCAGTATTTT. It encodes CATSSRGTDTQYF.

Only a few counts were recorded for this clonotype. The rearrangement links TRBV10-1 to TRBJ2-7, with 8 bases that match TRBD2. J lost 6 bases, V lost 4 bases, and 5 bases had no gene match. Germline V gene data show CDR1 as WNHNN and CDR2 as SYGVQD (reference sequence). The CDR3 contains 13 residues. CDR3 loop: CASSVGTRSEQYF. DNA for the CDR3: TGCGCCAGCAGTGTAGGGACTAGGAGCGAGCAGTACTTC.

This clonotype was recorded many times. The chain joins TRBV6-2 or TRBV6-3 to TRBJ2-3; tentatively, D is TRBD1 (6 bases). The V end lost 2 bases, the J end lost 4 bases, and 10 bases lay between the germline ends. The CDR3 runs to 14 residues. Germline V CDR1 and CDR2: MNHEY, SVGEGT. The CDR3 DNA reads TGTGCCAGCAGTTACGGGACATCATCAGATACGCAGTATTTT. It translates to CASSYGTSSDTQYF.

By proportion, this clonotype is medium-sized. The V call is TRBV15, the J call TRBJ2-1, with TRBD1 identical over 9 bases. This CDR3 contains 16 residues. CDR1 LNHNV and CDR2 YYDKDF come from the germline V gene (reference sequence). V shed 4 bases, J shed 5 bases, and the junction held 9 bases outside the gene matches. CDR3 in DNA: TGTGCCACCAGCAAGGACAGGGGTGGTGTTGACAATGAGCAGTTCTTC. The encoded protein is CATSKDRGGVDNEQFF.

This clonotype occurred many times. The chain links TRBV7-9 to TRBJ2-5, with 7 bases matching TRBD2. Per the germline V gene, CDR1 is SEHNR and CDR2 is FQNEAQ (reference sequence). V shed 5 bases, J shed 0 bases, and the junction held 6 bases outside the gene matches. There are 15 residues in the CDR3. CDR3 residues: CASSPEGGHQETQYF. The CDR3 DNA reads as TGTGCCAGCAGCCCAGAGGGAGGGCACCAAGAGACCCAGTACTTC.

This clonotype has a count of ten or more. The chain recombines TRBV7-9 with TRBJ1-1, with a tentative D call TRBD1 (5 bases). The CDR3 spans 15 residues. Trimming took off 4 bases at V and 6 bases at J, with 18 bases between the two ends. Germline values: CDR1 SEHNR, CDR2 FQNEAQ (reference sequence). CDR3 in DNA: TGTGCCAGCAGCTCCCAATCCCAGGGCGCTGCTGAAGCTTTCTTT. This gives the protein CASSSQSQGAAEAFF.

In this sample, this clonotype turned up many times. V gene TRBV6-6 combines with J gene TRBJ2-7; a weak D match, TRBD1 (6 bases). CDR1 is MNHNY, CDR2 SVGAGI, per germline (reference sequence). This CDR3 region has 17 residues. V was clipped by 2 bases and J by 2 bases, with 19 bases between them. CDR3 in DNA: TGTGCCAGCAGTTACGGACAGAAGGGGCTTTTTCCCTACGAGCAGTACTTC. Translation: CASSYGQKGLFPYEQYF.

This clonotype has a count of ten or more. This chain uses TRBV5-6 with TRBJ2-1; 7 positions agree with TRBD1. There are 15 residues in the CDR3. Germline V lookup: CDR1 SGHDT, CDR2 YYEEEE. Trimming took 2 bases from V and 9 from J; bases not matched to a gene: 11. CDR3 loop: CASSLRGLGLLEQFF. CDR3 in DNA: TGTGCCAGCAGCTTAAGGGGGCTCGGGCTTCTTGAGCAGTTCTTC. Filled out from reference TRBV5-6 and TRBJ2-1, the complete variable domain reads DAGVTQSPTHLIKTRGQQVTLRCSPKSGHDTVSWYQQALGQGPQFIFQYYEEEERQRGNFPDRFSGHQFPNYSSELNVNALLLGDSALYLCASSLRGLGLLEQFFGPGTRLTVL.

In its sample, this clonotype was seen many times. V and J are TRBV7-8 and TRBJ1-1, with D uncertain. The CDR3 is 14 amino acids. V was trimmed by 5 bases and J by 1 base, leaving 11 bases between them. Germline values: CDR1 SGHVS, CDR2 FQNEAQ. Here the CDR3 DNA reads TGTGCCAGCAGCCTTTCTCGACAGAACACTGAAGCTTTCTTT. Residues: CASSLSRQNTEAFF. Full variable domain (missing parts from reference TRBV7-8 and TRBJ1-1): GAGVSQSPRYKVAKRGQDVALRCDPISGHVSLFWYQQALGQGPEFLTYFQNEAQLDKSGLPSDRFFAERPEGSVSTLKIQRTQQEDSAVYLCASSLSRQNTEAFFGQGTRLTVV.

The chain couples TRBV28 to TRBJ2-5; 8 positions agree with TRBD2. The ends lost 2 bases at V and 2 bases at J; junction bases unmatched: 4. There are 15 residues in the CDR3. Looked up from germline, CDR1 is MDHEN and CDR2 is SYDVKM. The CDR3 protein is CASSLAGGNQETQYF. Here the CDR3 DNA reads TGTGCCAGCAGTTTAGCGGGAGGAAATCAAGAGACCCAGTACTTC.

This clonotype occurred many times. The rearrangement uses TRBV10-3 and TRBJ2-5, with D possibly TRBD2 on 6 matching bases. The V end was cut by 0 bases, the J end by 2 bases, with 13 bases between. CDR1 is ENHRY, CDR2 SYGVKD, per germline. This CDR3 has 16 residues. The CDR3 DNA follows: TGTGCCATCAGTGAGTCCGCAGGGAGGCGGCAAGAGACCCAGTACTTC. As protein: CAISESAGRRQETQYF.

The V call is TRBV5-6, the J call TRBJ1-5; no clear D gene. CDR3 length: 15 amino acids. V was clipped by 4 bases and J by 7 bases, with 18 bases between them. Germline lookup yields CDR1 SGHDT and CDR2 YYEEEE. The CDR3 nucleotides are TGTGCCAGCAGCCTGGGTTGGGGATCAGGACAGCCCCAGCATTTT. Translation: CASSLGWGSGQPQHF.

By frequency in the sample, this clonotype is medium-sized (0.01 to 0.1%). The chain joins TRBV20-1 to TRBJ2-2; 14 positions agree with TRBD2. V gave up 6 bases and J gave up 7 bases; unmatched junction bases: 7. Germline assignment: CDR1 DFQATT and CDR2 SNEGSKA (reference sequence). The length of the CDR3 is 15 residues. The CDR3 coding sequence is TGCAGTGCGCCCGGACTAGCGGGGGGTGTCGGGGAGCTGTTTTTT. Residues: CSAPGLAGGVGELFF.

This clonotype showed up many times. The chain has TRBV5-4 and TRBJ2-5, with 9 bases matching TRBD2. CDR3 length equals 16 residues. The trim removed 3 bases at V and 3 bases at J, leaving 9 bases unmatched. Per the germline V gene, CDR1 is SGHNT and CDR2 is YYREEE (reference sequence). For the CDR3, the DNA is TGTGCCAGCAGCTGGGCCCCCGGCGGGGGGGAAGAGACCCAGTACTTC. Amino acid sequence: CASSWAPGGGEETQYF.